The present T cell receptor (beta chain) was sequenced within a study of T-cell memory formation after mild COVID-19 (dated by TCRdb to the early 2020s). With regard to the full study: TCR sequence clusters from the two donors were largely donor specific. Longitudinal TCRalpha and TCRbeta repertoire sequencing tracked T-cell clones expanding and contracting after mild COVID-19 in a couple of donors. Two young, previously healthy adult volunteers, one female and one male, were included in the cohort. The research as a whole found: From day 15 to 85, contracting clones showed balanced CD4/CD8 phenotypes, whereas a second wave of clones that expanded from day 15 to 37 leaned towards CD4+. The study included only a couple of mild cases, and larger cohorts that include severe cases with pre-infection samples were judged to be necessary. Whether the second-wave clones peaking on day 37 were SARS-CoV-2 specific was not confirmed. Contracting CD4+ clones were found mainly in CM and EM memory subsets, while CD8+ clones were enriched in EMRA. Some responding clones were detected in pre-infection memory, which suggested that pre-existing cross-reactive memory T cells had joined the SARS-CoV-2 response.

The listed sequencing device is Illumina NovaSeq 6000. cDNA libraries for TCRalpha and TCRbeta were prepared by 5'RACE using constant-segment primers, with sample barcodes and unique molecular identifiers added. RNA was extracted from every sample with Trizol reagent. Library amplification was performed in two PCR steps, and a second sample barcode and Illumina TruSeq adapters were introduced in the second step. Sequencing of the libraries was done on an Illumina NovaSeq, producing 2 x 150 bp paired-end reads. As for the authors' bioinformatics: With migec v1.2.7, reads were demultiplexed and then collapsed into UMI-guided consensus sequences. Using mixcr v2.1.11, the UMI consensuses were aligned to TRA and TRB V and J templates and assembled into clonotypes. A clonotype was counted as expanded or contracted only if both edgeR and NoisET called the change significant, with noise models trained on biological replicates. For edgeR calls, the cutoffs were a false discovery rate-adjusted p below 0.01 and a log2 fold-change threshold of 1. As an exploratory analysis of dynamics, max-normalized trajectories of the 1000 most abundant clonotypes were examined with PCA combined with hierarchical clustering. The CD4 or CD8 phenotype of responding clones was assigned using the separately sequenced CD4+ and CD8+ repertoires. The public reads were reanalyzed by TCRdb: fastp trimming at Q25, MiXCR alignment, in-frame beta chains only. Duplicate CDR3 protein sequences are folded into a single record with the most common DNA and genes. The V and J calls and clone size are TCRdb's, not the authors'. This sample is represented by roughly 500,000 distinct CDR3 sequences; around 21% of them were singletons. The biggest ten clones account for under 15% of the sample.

CDR1 and CDR2 were assigned from the germline V gene as SGHRS and YFSETQ. Trimming removed 1 base from V and 5 bases from J, leaving 12 bases between the germline ends. Reading from cysteine to phenylalanine, the CDR3 counts 14 amino acids. CDR3 DNA only is kept here, 42 bases in frame from base 1. Ficoll-Paque density gradient centrifugation was used to isolate PBMCs. Notes on this clonotype: Its antigen is still unknown. Per-base qualities were not stored, and no clone one base away is much larger.

The sequence derives from an adult woman who had mild COVID-19 (a few samples of this study predate the infection). The sample titles of this study are shuffled in the database, so cell type and time point are left out; the donor was told from shared clones. The V gene is TRBV5-1 and the J gene is TRBJ1-1; possibly the D gene is TRBD1, per 6 matching bases. Material: PBMCs or a T cell subset sorted from them (not recorded which). The DNA reads TGCGCCAGCAGCTTGACGGGGGACATGACTGAAGCTTTCTTT. This codes for CASSLTGDMTEAFF.